Listed here are 8 T cell receptor beta chains from one sample, sequenced in a study of OX40 agonist ivuxolimab in advanced cancers. Produced via immunoSEQ multiplex PCR; TCRdb's table is partial and in-frame only. Counted here are about 130,000 clones, approximately 94% occurring once; the ten biggest clones make up more than 1%. The sequenced sample was CD4+ or CD8+ T cells sorted from blood, obtained in a trial of the OX40 agonist ivuxolimab. Receptors originate from an adult with an advanced solid tumor such as melanoma, head and neck, liver or kidney cancer.

This rearrangement joins TRBV5-3 to TRBJ2-1; the match to TRBD2 covers 10 bases. TRBV5-3 is flagged as an ORF with uncertain function. CDR3 length: 17 amino acids. Trimming at V came to 0 bases and at J to 5 bases, leaving 8 bases not matched to a gene. The CDR3: CARSLAFSGGRNNEQFF. The DNA for the CDR3 is TGTGCCAGAAGCTTGGCCTTTAGCGGGGGGCGAAACAATGAGCAGTTCTTC.

The rearrangement links TRBV7-2 to TRBJ2-2; TRBD2 is a possible D gene (6 bases). The germline V and J ends were trimmed by 5 bases and 7 bases, with 11 bases remaining between them. The germline gives CDR1 SGHTA, CDR2 FQGNSA. The CDR3 loop spans 13 amino acids. This chain's CDR3 is CASSRRGDGELFF. The CDR3 coding sequence is TGTGCCAGCAGCCGGAGGGGAGACGGGGAGCTGTTTTTT.

V is TRBV21-1 and J is TRBJ1-2. TRBV21-1 corresponds to a pseudogene. The CDR3 is made up of 17 amino acids. The CDR3 bases are TGTGCCAGCAGCGCCCAATGCGGGTACCCCTCTAACTATGGCTACACCTTC. Amino acid sequence: CASSAQCGYPSNYGYTF.

CDR3 bases: TGTGCCAGCAGCTTTAGGACATCAGAAGCTTTCTTT. Amino acids: CASSFRTSEAFF. The chain carries TRBV7-9 and TRBJ1-1; TRBD1 might be the D (5 bases). The V gene's germline CDR1 is SEHNR and CDR2 FQNEAQ (reference sequence). V was trimmed by 3 bases and J by 8 bases, leaving 10 bases between them. CDR3 length equals 12 residues.

This chain joins TRBV7-2 and TRBJ1-4; perhaps TRBD1 as D (5 bases). This CDR3 region has 16 residues. V was trimmed by 3 bases and J by 0 bases, leaving 11 bases between them. CDR1 SGHTA and CDR2 FQGNSA come from the germline V gene. CDR3 DNA sequence: TGTGCCAGCAGCTTTGGGGGATCCCCAACTAATGAAAAACTGTTTTTT. This sequence encodes CASSFGGSPTNEKLFF.

This chain joins TRBV11-1 and TRBJ1-5; D unresolved. The ends were cut back, 3 bases at V and 9 bases at J, with 18 bases in the middle. This CDR3 contains 15 residues. The germline V gene encodes CDR1 SGHAT and CDR2 FQDESV (reference sequence). The DNA of the CDR3 is TGTGCCAGCAGCTTGGACCCGTCTGTAGGATCGCCCCAGCATTTT. This sequence encodes CASSLDPSVGSPQHF.

This chain joins TRBV18 and TRBJ2-5, with a weak D call TRBD2 (5 bases). V lost 1 base, J lost 1 base, and 10 bases lay in between. This CDR3 has 15 amino acids. CDR1 is KGHSH and CDR2 is LQKENI in the germline V gene. The CDR3, as DNA: TGTGCCAGCTCACCACGCGAGGGCGGCCAAGAGACCCAGTACTTC. Encoded protein: CASSPREGGQETQYF. Full variable domain (outside the CDR3, taken from reference TRBV18 and TRBJ2-5): NAGVMQNPRHLVRRRGQEARLRCSPMKGHSHVYWYRQLPEEGLKFMVYLQKENIIDESGMPKERFSAEFPKEGPSILRIQQVVRGDSAAYFCASSPREGGQETQYFGPGTRLLVL.

The chain uses TRBV6-5 and TRBJ1-2; maybe TRBD1 (5 bases). The ends were cut back, 0 bases at V and 8 bases at J, with 7 bases in the middle. The germline gives CDR1 MNHEY, CDR2 SVGAGI. The CDR3 spans 12 residues. DNA of the CDR3: TGTGCCAGCAGTTACTCGAGGGGCGGCTACACCTTC. This codes for CASSYSRGGYTF.